This T cell receptor beta chain was captured by sequencing in a study of blood T cell repertoires in COVID-19. Study-level background: The United States, Italy and Spain were the sources of the acute and convalescent COVID-19 samples. Sources were T cells, B-cell-depleted T cells, or PBMCs; the material itself was cDNA or gDNA.

The CDR3 loop spans 15 amino acids. Germline V lookup: CDR1 MNHEY, CDR2 SMNVEV (reference sequence). V lost 6 bases and J 0 bases, leaving 14 bases between the germline ends. The authors' processing: Amplification of reference gene primers provided the estimated nucleated cell counts. This table comes from immunoSEQ multiplex PCR, and its TCRdb copy is limited to in-frame clones, with some not included. The V and J calls and clone size come from that table; D and trimming were worked out from the DNA. The table shows about 280,000 clones, with around 83% occurring only once. The clonotype originates from a man in his forties who had been exposed to COVID-19. The sample consisted of PBMCs or T cells enriched from blood (not recorded which). The chain carries TRBV27 and TRBJ2-5; D uncertain. The CDR3 loop is CASSPIHLYQETQYF. The CDR3 DNA sequence: TGTGCCAGCAGCCCGATTCACTTGTACCAAGAGACCCAGTACTTC.